The 15 T cell receptor beta chains below all came from one sample that was sequenced in a study of T cell responses to AZD1222 COVID-19 vaccine. The table came from immunoSEQ multiplex PCR; TCRdb's copy has only in-frame clones and leaves some out. Of some 190,000 clones listed, around 88% are singletons. This material consisted of peripheral blood, taken on day 0 of AZD1222 vaccination. The source of these receptors is an adult in good health.

The rearrangement uses TRBV3-1 (or the pseudogene TRBV3-2) and TRBJ2-3; D call uncertain. Deletions cut 8 bases from V and 2 bases from J, with 11 bases between. The CDR3 contains 13 residues. CDR1 is LGHDT and CDR2 is YNNKEL in the germline V gene (reference sequence). In DNA, the CDR3 is TGTGCCAGCGTAGAGGCGGACACAGATACGCAGTATTTT. It encodes CASVEADTDTQYF.

The V gene is TRBV5-1, the J gene TRBJ1-3, with a tentative D call TRBD1 (5 bases). Trimming pared 0 bases from V and 8 bases from J, leaving 15 bases between. CDR3 size: 15 residues. Germline-derived CDR1 and CDR2 are SGHRS and YFSETQ. CDR3 loop: CASSLAGFREDTIYF. CDR3 nucleotides: TGCGCCAGCAGCTTGGCTGGATTCAGGGAGGACACCATATATTTT.

The rearrangement uses TRBV19 and TRBJ1-2; no clear D gene. Germline V lookup: CDR1 LNHDA, CDR2 SQIVND (reference sequence). This CDR3 spans 11 amino acids. Trimming took off 9 bases at V and 7 bases at J, with 12 bases between the two ends. The CDR3 DNA reads TGTGCCAGAGACCCTACCGGTGGCTACACCTTC. Its translation is CARDPTGGYTF.

Concerning this clone: The same CDR3 is also encoded by other DNA sequences in this sample. The chain is built from TRBV10-2 and TRBJ1-6; D is ambiguous. Germline V gene lookup returns CDR1 WSHSY and CDR2 SAAADI. The CDR3 is 13 amino acids. Trimming took off 3 bases at V and 6 bases at J, with 6 bases between the two ends. The CDR3 DNA sequence: TGCGCCAGCAGTGACAGACGTAATTCACCCCTCCACTTT. Protein product: CASSDRRNSPLHF.

The rearrangement joins TRBV6-2 or TRBV6-3 to TRBJ2-3; no clear D. The CDR3 is 13 amino acids. V lost 6 bases and J 2 bases, leaving 9 bases between the germline ends. Germline loops: CDR1 MNHEY, CDR2 SVGEGT. The CDR3 reads CASSPDPTDTQYF. The CDR3 bases are TGTGCCAGCAGCCCCGACCCCACAGATACGCAGTATTTT.

The rearrangement uses TRBV5-1 and TRBJ1-1, with a possible D match to TRBD1 (6 bases). The CDR3 runs to 13 residues. Trimming removed 4 bases from V and 1 base from J, with 8 bases in between. The germline CDR1 and CDR2 sequences are SGHRS and YFSETQ. The CDR3, as DNA: TGCGCCAGCAGCAGGGGACAGAACACTGAAGCTTTCTTT. It specifies CASSRGQNTEAFF.

The chain employs TRBV6-4 and TRBJ1-3; D might be TRBD1 (5 bases). Germline lookup yields CDR1 MRHNA and CDR2 SNTAGT. The CDR3 has 15 residues. Trimming removed 7 bases from V and 2 bases from J, with 15 bases in between. The DNA for the CDR3 is TGTGCCAGCAAGCTCCAGGGAGCGACTGGAAACACCATATATTTT. It specifies CASKLQGATGNTIYF.

The rearrangement links TRBV2 to TRBJ2-2; D uncertain. Trimming shortened V by 10 bases and J by 1 base, and 13 bases separated the two germline ends. From germline, CDR1 is SNHLY and CDR2 FYNNEI. The CDR3 runs 14 residues. The CDR3 here is CATQNARNTGELFF. The CDR3 DNA follows: TGTGCCACCCAAAATGCGAGGAACACCGGGGAGCTGTTTTTT.

DNA of the CDR3: TGCGCCAGCAGCCAGGGGACAGCCCCGAACACTGAAGCTTTCTTT. Protein sequence: CASSQGTAPNTEAFF. The chain carries TRBV4-1 and TRBJ1-1, with 7 positions matching TRBD1. The CDR3 is 15 amino acids. Germline lookup yields CDR1 MGHRA and CDR2 YSYEKL. V was clipped by 3 bases and J by 1 base; unmatched bases: 5.

This clone was detected once. V usage is TRBV6-5 and J usage is TRBJ1-5; D is unclear. With 2 bases removed from V and 2 bases from J, the gap between germline ends came to 4 bases. CDR1 and CDR2 from the germline V gene are MNHEY and SVGAGI. CDR3 size: 13 residues. CDR3 amino acids: CASSYAGNQPQHF. DNA for the CDR3: TGTGCCAGCAGTTACGCAGGCAATCAGCCCCAGCATTTT.

The chain links TRBV5-1 to TRBJ1-1; TRBD1 might be the D (5 bases). The CDR3 runs 15 residues. V was pared by 3 bases and J by 4 bases, with 16 bases between. Germline loops: CDR1 SGHRS, CDR2 YFSETQ. This chain's CDR3 is CASSSPGGARTEAFF. The CDR3 DNA reads TGCGCCAGCAGCTCCCCCGGCGGGGCGCGCACTGAAGCTTTCTTT.

This clone was seen only once. This chain uses TRBV3-1 (or the pseudogene TRBV3-2) with TRBJ1-1; D call uncertain. The CDR3 contains 14 residues. The germline V and J ends were trimmed by 4 bases and 5 bases, with 14 bases remaining between them. CDR1 LGHDT and CDR2 YNNKEL come from the germline V gene (reference sequence). Here the CDR3 reads CASSPQRGRTEAFF. CDR3 DNA: TGTGCCAGCAGCCCCCAAAGAGGGAGGACTGAAGCTTTCTTT.

The V call is TRBV6-1, the J call TRBJ1-2, with D possibly being TRBD1 (5 bases). V dropped 2 bases and J dropped 8 bases, with 18 bases sitting between them. The germline gives CDR1 MNHNS, CDR2 SASEGT. This CDR3 has 15 residues. The CDR3 DNA reads as TGTGCCAGCAGTGAATTAATCCCCCCAGGGACCGGCTACACCTTC. Translating it yields CASSELIPPGTGYTF.

This chain connects TRBV28 to TRBJ1-2, with D unresolved. The CDR3 consists of 11 residues. V lost 8 bases, J lost 3 bases, and 7 bases lay in between. CDR1 MDHEN and CDR2 SYDVKM come from the germline V gene. CDR3 bases: TGTGCCAGCGGGGAGGACTATGGCTACACCTTC. Residues: CASGEDYGYTF.

V usage is TRBV3-1 (or the pseudogene TRBV3-2) and J usage is TRBJ2-1, with D unclear. Germline CDR1 LGHDT, CDR2 YNNKEL (reference sequence). The CDR3 is 17 residues long. V lost 0 bases and J 3 bases, leaving 15 bases between the germline ends. The CDR3 loop reads CASSQDPGVSLYNEQFF. In DNA, the CDR3 is TGTGCCAGCAGCCAAGACCCCGGTGTCAGTCTCTACAATGAGCAGTTCTTC.